This T cell receptor beta chain was obtained from a study of STAT5B mutations in CD4+ large granular lymphocyte leukemia. TCRdb's copy holds only in-frame clones and misses some; the assay was immunoSEQ multiplex PCR. The data show tens of thousands of clones, more than 75% seen once. Regarding the study as a whole: 25% of private leukemic clonotypes occurred rarely in other patients' non-leukemic repertoires. CD4-sorted patient repertoires seemed more clonal than healthy CD4+ repertoires.

V was trimmed by 5 bases and J by 8 bases, leaving 21 bases between them. This CDR3 comprises 15 residues. Germline CDR1 reads MDHEN; CDR2 reads SYDVKM. On this clone: Its antigen remains unknown.

The sequence came from a human donor in good health. V is TRBV28 and J is TRBJ1-2, with D possibly matching TRBD1 (5 bases). The specimen sequenced was CD4+ T cells from blood buffy coats. Written as DNA, the CDR3 is TGTGCCAGCAGTCAGAAGCCGGGGCCCCAGCGGGGCTACACCTTC. Its protein is CASSQKPGPQRGYTF.